The 3 T cell receptor beta chains listed next were all sequenced from one sample in a study of long-term antiretroviral therapy in people with HIV. Runs used v3.0 of the immunoSEQ assay and were done at survey level. Libraries were prepared by immunoSEQ multiplex PCR; TCRdb keeps only in-frame clonotypes and omits some of them. Of around 21,000 clones detected, approximately 80% appear once; the ten largest clones hold approximately 12%. The sequencing here drew on unsorted PBMCs, taken 0.1 years before starting antiretroviral therapy. Source of these receptors: a man in his forties or fifties with HIV.

This rearrangement joins TRBV6-6 to TRBJ1-2; unclear D gene. V lost 11 bases and J lost 6, with 13 bases in between. The germline gives CDR1 MNHNY, CDR2 SVGAGI (reference sequence). The CDR3 runs to 11 residues. DNA of the CDR3: TGTGCCGACTCGGACGGGAATGGCTACACCTTC. Protein product: CADSDGNGYTF.

V is TRBV4-2 and J is TRBJ2-2; D is unresolved. The ends were cut back, 0 bases at V and 6 bases at J, with 8 bases in the middle. This CDR3 has 14 residues. CDR1 LGHNA and CDR2 YNFKEQ come from the germline V gene. This CDR3 is CASSQDRGPGELFF. In DNA, the CDR3 is TGTGCCAGCAGCCAAGATCGAGGACCCGGGGAGCTGTTTTTT.

V is TRBV6-5 and J is TRBJ2-7; TRBD1 agrees at 9 bases. The J segment lost 6 bases and the V segment lost 4 bases, leaving 10 bases of the junction unmatched. Germline CDR1 is MNHEY and CDR2 is SVGAGI. CDR3 length: 15 amino acids. The CDR3 spells CASSSLITGGGEQYF. DNA for the CDR3: TGTGCCAGCAGTTCTCTAATTACAGGGGGCGGCGAGCAGTACTTC.